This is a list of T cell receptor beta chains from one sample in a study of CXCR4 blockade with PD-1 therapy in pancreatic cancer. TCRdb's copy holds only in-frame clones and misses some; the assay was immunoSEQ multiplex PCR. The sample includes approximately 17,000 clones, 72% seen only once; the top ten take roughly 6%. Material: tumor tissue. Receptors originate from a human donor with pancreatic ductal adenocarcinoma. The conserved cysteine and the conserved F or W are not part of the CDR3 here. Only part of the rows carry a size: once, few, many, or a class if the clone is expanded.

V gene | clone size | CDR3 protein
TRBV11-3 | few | ASSLVGGMNTEAF
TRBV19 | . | ASRRTEISYNEQF
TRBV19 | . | ASSSSSGANVLT
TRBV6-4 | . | ASSEWGGVAKNIQY
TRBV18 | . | ASSPPGLNQETQY
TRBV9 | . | AISRGFGEQF
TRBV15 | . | ATSERQGREKLF
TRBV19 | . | ASSIPGGSGRAQHNEQF
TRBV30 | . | AWSGGGLLDTQY
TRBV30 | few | AGNRGFNYGYT
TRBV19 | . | ASSHLPGQGRKGAF
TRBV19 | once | ASSTRTPSGGELF
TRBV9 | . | ASSLDSYNEQF
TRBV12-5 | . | ASGLRLQGGYT
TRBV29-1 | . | SVEGAAGELF
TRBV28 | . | ASSLGQTETQY
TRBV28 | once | ASSSSGSFGYNEQF
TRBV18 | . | ASSPPKGEGSEQF
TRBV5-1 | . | ASSLFQGGRETEAF
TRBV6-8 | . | ASSPLAGGPDTQY
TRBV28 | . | ASSLSVRGTQY
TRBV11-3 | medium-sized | ASSLRRGTLDEQF
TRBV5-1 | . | ASSSDREVSYEQY
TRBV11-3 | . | ASSLGGFNNSPLH
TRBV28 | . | ASSLPSRRGGYNEKLF
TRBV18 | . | ASSTRVGAEETQY
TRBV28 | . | ASSSWGLAGATGYEQY
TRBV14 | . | ASSQVNRAAF
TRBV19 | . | ASKFAGSSYNEQF
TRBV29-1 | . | SVVGQAGINGYT
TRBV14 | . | ASSLRTGLNTEAF
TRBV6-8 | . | ASSFGLYNEQF
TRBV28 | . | ASIPGVYNTGELF
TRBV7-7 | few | ASSSHQLTGLNYGYT
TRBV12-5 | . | ASTPFSYNEQF
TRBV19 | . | ASSIPPRPQH
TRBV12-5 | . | ASGLEVATEAF
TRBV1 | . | TSSAHVDSYNEQF
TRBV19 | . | ASSIRGTGTGDEAF
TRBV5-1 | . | ASSPEGSSSYNEQF
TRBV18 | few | ASSPRDGTNEKLF
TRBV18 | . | ASSPGLADFYEQY
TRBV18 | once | ASSPAGRPNEKLF
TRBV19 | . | ASSWAGTSGRGGRETQY
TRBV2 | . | ASSSSGTGGVPEAF
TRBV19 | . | ASSSPAGGLAGELF
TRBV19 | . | ASSRVGSTDTQY
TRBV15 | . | ATSRDKLVGETQY
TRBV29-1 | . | SVDGPGYEQY
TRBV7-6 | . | ASSLAAGTGKTQY
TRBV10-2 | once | ASIGTSGRTGELF
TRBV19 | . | ASSVPILANTGELF
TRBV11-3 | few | ASSSTRTSGSYEQY
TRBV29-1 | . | SVEEPPGGTRNEQF
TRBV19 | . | AVSLVGGSTDTQY